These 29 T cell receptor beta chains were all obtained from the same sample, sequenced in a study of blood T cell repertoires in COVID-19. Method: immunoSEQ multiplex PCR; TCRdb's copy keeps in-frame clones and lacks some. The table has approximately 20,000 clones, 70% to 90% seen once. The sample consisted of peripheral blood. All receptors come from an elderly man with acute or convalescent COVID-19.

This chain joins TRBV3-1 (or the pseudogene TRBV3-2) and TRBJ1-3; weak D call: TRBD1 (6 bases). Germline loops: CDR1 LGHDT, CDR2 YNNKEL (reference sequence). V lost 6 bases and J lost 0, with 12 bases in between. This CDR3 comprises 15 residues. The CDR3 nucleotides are TGTGCCAGCAGACAGGGACCGATCTCTGGAAACACCATATATTTT. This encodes CASRQGPISGNTIYF.

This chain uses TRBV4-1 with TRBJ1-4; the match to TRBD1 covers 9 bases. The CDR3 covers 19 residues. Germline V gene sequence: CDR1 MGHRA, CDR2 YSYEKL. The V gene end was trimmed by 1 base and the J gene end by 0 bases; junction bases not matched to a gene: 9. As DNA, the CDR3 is TGCGCCAGCAGCCAAGGGAGAGTGAGACAGGGGGCAACTAATGAAAAACTGTTTTTT. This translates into CASSQGRVRQGATNEKLFF.

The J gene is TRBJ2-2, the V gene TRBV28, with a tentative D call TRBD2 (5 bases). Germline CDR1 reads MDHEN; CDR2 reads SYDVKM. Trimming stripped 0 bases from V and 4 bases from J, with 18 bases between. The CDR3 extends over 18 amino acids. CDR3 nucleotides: TGTGCCAGCAGTTTATGGGGATCGGTGACAAGCGGCACCGGGGAGCTGTTTTTT. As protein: CASSLWGSVTSGTGELFF.

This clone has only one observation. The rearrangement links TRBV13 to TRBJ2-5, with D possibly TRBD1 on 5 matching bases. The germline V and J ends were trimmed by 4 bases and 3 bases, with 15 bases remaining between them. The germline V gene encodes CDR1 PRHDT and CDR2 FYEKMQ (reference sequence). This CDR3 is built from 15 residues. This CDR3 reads CASSSRLGRKETQYF. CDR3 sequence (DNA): TGTGCCAGCAGCTCCCGGTTGGGGCGTAAAGAGACCCAGTACTTC.

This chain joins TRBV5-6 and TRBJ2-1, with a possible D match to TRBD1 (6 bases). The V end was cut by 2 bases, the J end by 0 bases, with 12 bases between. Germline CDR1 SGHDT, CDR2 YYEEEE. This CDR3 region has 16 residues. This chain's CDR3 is CASSFRDTGSYNEQFF. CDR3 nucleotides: TGTGCCAGCAGCTTTCGGGACACCGGCTCCTACAATGAGCAGTTCTTC. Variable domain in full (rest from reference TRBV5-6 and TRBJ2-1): DAGVTQSPTHLIKTRGQQVTLRCSPKSGHDTVSWYQQALGQGPQFIFQYYEEEERQRGNFPDRFSGHQFPNYSSELNVNALLLGDSALYLCASSFRDTGSYNEQFFGPGTRLTVL.

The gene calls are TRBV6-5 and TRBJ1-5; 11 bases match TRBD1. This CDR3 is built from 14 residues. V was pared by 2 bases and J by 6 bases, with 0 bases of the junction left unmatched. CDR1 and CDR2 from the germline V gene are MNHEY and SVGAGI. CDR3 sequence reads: CASSYGTGGQPQHF. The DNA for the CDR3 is TGTGCCAGCAGTTACGGGACAGGGGGTCAGCCCCAGCATTTT.

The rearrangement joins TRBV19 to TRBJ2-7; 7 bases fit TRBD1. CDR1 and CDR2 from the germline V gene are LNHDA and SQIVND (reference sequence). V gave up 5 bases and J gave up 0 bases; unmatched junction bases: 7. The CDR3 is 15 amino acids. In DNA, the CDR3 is TGTGCCAGTAGTTCCGGGACAGACATCTCCTACGAGCAGTACTTC. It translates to CASSSGTDISYEQYF.

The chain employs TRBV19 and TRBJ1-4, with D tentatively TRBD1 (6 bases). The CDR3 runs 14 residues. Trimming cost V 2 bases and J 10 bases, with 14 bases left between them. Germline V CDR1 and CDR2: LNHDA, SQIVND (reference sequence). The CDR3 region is CASSIQGSGLKLFF. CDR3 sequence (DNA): TGTGCCAGTAGTATACAGGGGTCGGGGTTAAAACTGTTTTTT. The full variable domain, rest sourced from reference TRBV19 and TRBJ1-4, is DGGITQSPKYLFRKEGQNVTLSCEQNLNHDAMYWYRQDPGQGLRLIYYSQIVNDFQKGDIAEGYSVSREKKESFPLTVTSAQKNPTAFYLCASSIQGSGLKLFFGSGTQLSVL.

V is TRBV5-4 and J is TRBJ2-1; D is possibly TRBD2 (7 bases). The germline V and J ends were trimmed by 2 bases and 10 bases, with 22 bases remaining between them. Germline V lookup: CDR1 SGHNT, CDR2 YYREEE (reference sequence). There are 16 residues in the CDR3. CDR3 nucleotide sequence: TGTGCCAGCAGCTTTTTTAGGGGGGCCGAAGCGGGGGAGCAGTTCTTC. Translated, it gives CASSFFRGAEAGEQFF.

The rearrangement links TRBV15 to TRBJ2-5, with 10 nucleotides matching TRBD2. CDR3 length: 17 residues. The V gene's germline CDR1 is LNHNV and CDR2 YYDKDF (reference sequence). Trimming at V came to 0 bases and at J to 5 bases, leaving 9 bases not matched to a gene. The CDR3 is CATSRDLRLAGDETQYF. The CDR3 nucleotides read TGTGCCACCAGCAGAGATCTAAGGCTAGCGGGGGACGAGACCCAGTACTTC.

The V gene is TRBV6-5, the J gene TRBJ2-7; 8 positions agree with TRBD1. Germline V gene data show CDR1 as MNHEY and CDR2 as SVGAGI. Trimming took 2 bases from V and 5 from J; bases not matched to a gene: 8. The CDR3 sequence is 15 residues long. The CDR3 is CASSYLDRGLDEQYF. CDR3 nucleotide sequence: TGTGCCAGCAGTTACCTCGACAGGGGACTTGACGAGCAGTACTTC.

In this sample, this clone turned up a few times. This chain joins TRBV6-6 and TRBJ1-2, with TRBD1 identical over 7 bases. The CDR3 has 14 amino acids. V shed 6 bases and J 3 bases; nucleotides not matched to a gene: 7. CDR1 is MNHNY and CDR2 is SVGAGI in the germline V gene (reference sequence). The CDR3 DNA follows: TGTGCCAGCAGCCCCGAAACAGGGGACTATGGCTACACCTTC. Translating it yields CASSPETGDYGYTF.

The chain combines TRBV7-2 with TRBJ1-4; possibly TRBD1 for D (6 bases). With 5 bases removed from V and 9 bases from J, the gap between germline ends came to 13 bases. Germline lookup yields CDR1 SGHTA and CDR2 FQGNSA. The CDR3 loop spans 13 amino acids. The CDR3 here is CASSQRGQKKLFF. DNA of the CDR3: TGTGCCAGCAGCCAAAGAGGACAGAAAAAACTGTTTTTT.

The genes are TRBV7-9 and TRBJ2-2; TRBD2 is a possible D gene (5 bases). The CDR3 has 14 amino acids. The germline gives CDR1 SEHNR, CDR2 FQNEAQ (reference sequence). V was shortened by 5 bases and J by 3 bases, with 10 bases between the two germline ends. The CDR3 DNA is TGTGCCAGCAGCCGGACGGACTACACCGGGGAGCTGTTTTTT. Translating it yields CASSRTDYTGELFF.

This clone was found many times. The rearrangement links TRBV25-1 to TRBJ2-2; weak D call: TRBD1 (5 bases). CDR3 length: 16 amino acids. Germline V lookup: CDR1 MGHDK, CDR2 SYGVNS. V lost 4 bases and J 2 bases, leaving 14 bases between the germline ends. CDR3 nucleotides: TGTGCCAGCAGTGGGAAGGGGCGCAGAAACACCGGGGAGCTGTTTTTT. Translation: CASSGKGRRNTGELFF.

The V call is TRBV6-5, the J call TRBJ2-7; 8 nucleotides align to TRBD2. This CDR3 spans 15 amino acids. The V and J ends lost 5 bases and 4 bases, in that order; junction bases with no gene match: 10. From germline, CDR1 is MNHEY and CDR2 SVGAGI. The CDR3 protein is CASSLRGGSSYEQYF. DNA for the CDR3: TGTGCCAGCAGTCTGCGCGGGGGGAGCTCGTACGAGCAGTACTTC.

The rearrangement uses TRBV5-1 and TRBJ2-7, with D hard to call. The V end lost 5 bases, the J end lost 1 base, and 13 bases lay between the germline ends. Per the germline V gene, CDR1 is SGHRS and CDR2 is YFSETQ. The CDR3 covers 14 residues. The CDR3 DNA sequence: TGCGCCAGCAGTTCGGAGACTCTATCCTACGAGCAGTACTTC. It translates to CASSSETLSYEQYF.

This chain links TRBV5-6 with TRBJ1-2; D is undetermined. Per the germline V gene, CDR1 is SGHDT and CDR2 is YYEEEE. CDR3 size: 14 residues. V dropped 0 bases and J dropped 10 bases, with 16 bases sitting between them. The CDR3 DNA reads TGTGCCAGCAGCTTGGATCGTGGGCCCTCGGACTACACCTTC. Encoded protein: CASSLDRGPSDYTF.

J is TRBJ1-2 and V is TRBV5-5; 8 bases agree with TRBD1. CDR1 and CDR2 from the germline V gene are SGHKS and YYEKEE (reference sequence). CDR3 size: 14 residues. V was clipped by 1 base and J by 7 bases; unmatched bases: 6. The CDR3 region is CASSLLTGVVGYTF. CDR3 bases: TGTGCCAGCAGCTTGTTGACAGGGGTGGTTGGCTACACCTTC.

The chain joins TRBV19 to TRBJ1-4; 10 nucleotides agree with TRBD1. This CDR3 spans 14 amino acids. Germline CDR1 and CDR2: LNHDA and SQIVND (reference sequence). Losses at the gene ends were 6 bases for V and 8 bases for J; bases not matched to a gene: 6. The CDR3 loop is CASSTGTGAEKLFF. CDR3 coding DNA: TGTGCCAGTAGCACCGGGACAGGGGCCGAAAAACTGTTTTTT.

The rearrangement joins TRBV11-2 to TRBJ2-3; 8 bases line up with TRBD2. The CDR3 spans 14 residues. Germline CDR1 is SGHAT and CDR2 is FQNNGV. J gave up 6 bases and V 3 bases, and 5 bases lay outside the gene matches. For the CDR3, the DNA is TGTGCCAGCAGCTTGGCGCGGGGGGTGGATACGCAGTATTTT. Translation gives CASSLARGVDTQYF.

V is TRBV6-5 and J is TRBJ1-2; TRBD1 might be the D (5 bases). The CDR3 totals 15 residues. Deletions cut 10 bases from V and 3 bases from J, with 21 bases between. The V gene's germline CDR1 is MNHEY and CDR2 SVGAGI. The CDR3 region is CATRRGGSGYYGYTF. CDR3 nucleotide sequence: TGTGCCACACGAAGGGGCGGGAGTGGGTACTATGGCTACACCTTC.

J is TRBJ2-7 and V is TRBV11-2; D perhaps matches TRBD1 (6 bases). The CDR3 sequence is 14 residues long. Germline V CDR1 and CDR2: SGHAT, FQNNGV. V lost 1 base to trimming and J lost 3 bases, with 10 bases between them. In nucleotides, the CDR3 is TGTGCCAGCAGCTTAGGACGAGGGGGCTACGAGCAGTACTTC. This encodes CASSLGRGGYEQYF.

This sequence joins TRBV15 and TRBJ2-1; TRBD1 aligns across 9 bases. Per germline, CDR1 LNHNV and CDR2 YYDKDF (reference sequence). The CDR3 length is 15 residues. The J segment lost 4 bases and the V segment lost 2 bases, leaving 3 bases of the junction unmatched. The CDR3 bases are TGTGCCACCAGCAGAACAGGGGGCAGATACAATGAGCAGTTCTTC. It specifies CATSRTGGRYNEQFF. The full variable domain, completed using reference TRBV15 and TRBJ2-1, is DAMVIQNPRYQVTQFGKPVTLSCSQTLNHNVMYWYQQKSSQAPKLLFHYYDKDFNNEADTPDNFQSRRPNTSFCFLDIRSPGLGDTAMYLCATSRTGGRYNEQFFGPGTRLTVL.

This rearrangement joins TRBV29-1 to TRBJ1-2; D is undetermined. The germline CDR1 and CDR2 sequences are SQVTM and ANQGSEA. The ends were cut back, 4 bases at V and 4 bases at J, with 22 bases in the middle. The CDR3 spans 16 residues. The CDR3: CSVVFLGTDNPYGYTF. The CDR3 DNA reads TGCAGCGTTGTGTTCCTCGGTACAGACAACCCCTATGGCTACACCTTC.

The CDR3 reads CASSFGGQNYGYTF. CDR3 bases: TGCGCCAGCAGCTTCGGGGGGCAAAACTATGGCTACACCTTC. J is TRBJ1-2 and V is TRBV5-1, with D tentatively TRBD1 (6 bases). The CDR3 contains 14 residues. Germline loops: CDR1 SGHRS, CDR2 YFSETQ. Trimming cost V 2 bases and J 2 bases, with 10 bases left between them.

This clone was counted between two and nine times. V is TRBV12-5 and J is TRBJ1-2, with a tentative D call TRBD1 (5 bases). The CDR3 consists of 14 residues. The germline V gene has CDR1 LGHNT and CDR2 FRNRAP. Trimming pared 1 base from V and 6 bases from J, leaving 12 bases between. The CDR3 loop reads CASGLDWGGDGYTF. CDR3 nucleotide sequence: TGTGCTAGTGGTTTGGACTGGGGAGGGGATGGCTACACCTTC.

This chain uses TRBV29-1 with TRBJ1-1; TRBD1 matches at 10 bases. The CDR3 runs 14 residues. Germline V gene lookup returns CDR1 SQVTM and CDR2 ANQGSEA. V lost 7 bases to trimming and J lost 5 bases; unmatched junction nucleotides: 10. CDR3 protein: CSGMTGGAGTEAFF. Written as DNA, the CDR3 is TGCAGCGGGATGACAGGGGGCGCCGGAACTGAAGCTTTCTTT.

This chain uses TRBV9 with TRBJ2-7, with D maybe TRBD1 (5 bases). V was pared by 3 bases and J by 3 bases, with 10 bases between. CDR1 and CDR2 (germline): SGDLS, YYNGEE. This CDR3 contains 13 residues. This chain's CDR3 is CASSEGLSYEQYF. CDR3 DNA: TGTGCCAGCAGCGAGGGGTTAAGCTACGAGCAGTACTTC.